The 4 T cell receptor beta chains presented below share a single source sample, sequenced in a study of T cell repertoires in cytomegalovirus infection (dated by TCRdb to between 2018 and 2020). The data were produced on an Illumina HiSeq 1500. TCRdb reanalyzed the raw reads on its own, using fastp at Q25 for trimming and MiXCR for clone calling, and kept in-frame beta chains. Rows are combined by CDR3 protein, so each entry shows the most common genes and DNA. This sample lists tens of thousands of distinct CDR3 sequences; 20% to 30% were detected once. The biggest ten clones account for about half of the sample. Their antigens are not known. Interpreted using the paper, the treatment or condition label stands for: in vitro stimulation with specific CMV peptide epitopes to enrich CMV-specific T cells. The sample consisted of CD8+ T cells from cultured PBMCs, taken from culture after CMV antigen stimulation. The receptors shown here come from a human donor in good health (CMV status not recorded). Some clones in this sample may be carry-over from other donors' samples.

This clonotype was recorded many times. The CDR3 nucleotides read TGTGCCAGCAGCTCGACTAGCGGGGGACTCACAGATACGCAGTATTTT. As protein: CASSSTSGGLTDTQYF. The rearrangement joins TRBV7-2 to TRBJ2-3; 12 bases match TRBD2. The germline V gene encodes CDR1 SGHTA and CDR2 FQGNSA. CDR3 length: 16 residues. With V trimmed by 4 bases and J by 2 bases, 4 bases remained unmatched.

This clonotype was counted ten times or more. This sequence joins TRBV7-2 and TRBJ1-5, with D unresolved. The CDR3 spans 19 residues. The V end was cut by 1 base, the J end by 0 bases, with 19 bases between. Germline lookup yields CDR1 SGHTA and CDR2 FQGNSA. The CDR3 here is CASSLVLIWPGSSNQPQHF. CDR3 in DNA: TGTGCCAGCAGCTTAGTCTTAATCTGGCCGGGCTCTAGCAATCAGCCCCAGCATTTT.

For this clonotype: This may stem from a read error, because a much larger clone lies one nucleotide away. The chain couples TRBV12-3 or TRBV12-4 to TRBJ2-2; TRBD2 agrees at 13 bases. The J segment lost 1 base and the V segment lost 5 bases, leaving 7 bases of the junction unmatched. This CDR3 has 18 residues. The CDR3 sequence: CASSNQGLAGLNTGELFF. As DNA, the CDR3 is TGTGCCAGCAGTAACCAGGGACTAGCGGGATTGAACACCGGGGAGCTGTTTTTT.

V is TRBV9 and J is TRBJ1-2, with no clear D. V lost 3 bases, J lost 3 bases, and 9 bases lay in between. The CDR3 spans 13 residues. Germline loops: CDR1 SGDLS, CDR2 YYNGEE. The CDR3 coding sequence is TGTGCCAGCAGCGGCCGTCGAGACTATGGCTACACCTTC. This gives the protein CASSGRRDYGYTF.